This T cell receptor (beta chain) was sequenced during a study of regulatory T cells in long-lasting Graves disease. Overall study results and limits: Preferential use of TRBV28, TRBJ1-2 and TRBJ2-5 was seen in persistent disease.

The sample's time point: newly diagnosed GD, antithyroid drugs for less than 3 months. Preparation of the TCR library used RNA extracted from PBMCs. Peripheral blood, around 9 milliliters per patient, was collected in EDTA tubes. From germline, CDR1 is SGHAT and CDR2 FQNNGV. This CDR3 contains 15 residues. V was trimmed by 3 bases and J by 4 bases, leaving 12 bases between them. This clonotype was picked up many times. Its antigen is not known. The authors built TCR beta libraries using iRepertoire HTBI primers and Arm-PCR of CDR3 regions. TCRdb reprocessed the multiplex PCR reads with MiXCR, giving one entry per CDR3 protein. The sample contains about 530,000 distinct CDR3 sequences, roughly 16% of which appear only once. Separately, the same data were catalogued under a study of T cells in Graves' hyperthyroidism and ophthalmopathy. That report adds: Blood also contained most expanded thyroid clonotypes above 0.001.

The gene calls are TRBV11-2 and TRBJ1-4; D may be TRBD1 (6 bases). The sample consisted of peripheral blood mononuclear cells (PBMCs), taken at new diagnosis, from a patient treated with antithyroid drugs. The receptor's source is a woman aged 35-65 years with Graves disease. CDR3 DNA sequence: TGTGCCAGCAGCTTTAATGGACAGTATAATGAAAAACTGTTTTTT. Its protein is CASSFNGQYNEKLFF.